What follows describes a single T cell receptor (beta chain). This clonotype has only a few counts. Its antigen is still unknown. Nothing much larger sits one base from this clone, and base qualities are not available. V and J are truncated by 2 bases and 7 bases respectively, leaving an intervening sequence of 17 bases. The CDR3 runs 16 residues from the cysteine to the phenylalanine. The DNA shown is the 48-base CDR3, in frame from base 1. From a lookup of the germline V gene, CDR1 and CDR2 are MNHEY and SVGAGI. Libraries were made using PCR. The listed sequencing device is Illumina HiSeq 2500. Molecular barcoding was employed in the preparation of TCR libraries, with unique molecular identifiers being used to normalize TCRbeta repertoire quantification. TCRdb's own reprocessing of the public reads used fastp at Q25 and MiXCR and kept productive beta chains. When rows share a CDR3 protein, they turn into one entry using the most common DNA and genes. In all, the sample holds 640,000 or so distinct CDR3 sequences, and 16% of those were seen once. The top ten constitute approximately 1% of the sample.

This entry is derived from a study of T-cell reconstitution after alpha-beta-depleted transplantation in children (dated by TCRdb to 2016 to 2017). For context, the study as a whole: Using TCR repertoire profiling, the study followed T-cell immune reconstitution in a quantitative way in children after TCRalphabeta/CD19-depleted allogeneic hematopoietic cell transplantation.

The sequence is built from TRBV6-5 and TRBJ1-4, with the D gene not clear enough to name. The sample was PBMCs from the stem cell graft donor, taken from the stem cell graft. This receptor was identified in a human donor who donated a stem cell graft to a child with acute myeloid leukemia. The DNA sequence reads TGTGCCAGCAGTTACACGACGGGTTTAAGGGTTGAAAAACTGTTTTTT. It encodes CASSYTTGLRVEKLFF.